This entry is about one T cell receptor beta chain. The antigen is unknown. The sample holds other DNA sequences that translate to the same CDR3. This CDR3 is 14 amino acids long. The germline V and J ends were trimmed by 6 bases and 2 bases, with 13 bases remaining between them. Per germline, CDR1 MNHNY and CDR2 SVGAGI (reference sequence). This record belongs to a study of persistence of HIV-infected CD4 T cells. Study-wide context: CD4+ T cells responding to CMV or HIV-1 Gag were isolated. Study-wide findings and caveats: Bulk TCR data could not be restricted to HIV-1-infected CMV-responding cells. Compared with CD3/CD28-stimulated cells, CMV- and Gag-responding cells showed lower TCRbeta richness.

The stimulus was an HIV-1 Gag 15-mer peptide pool, 1 ug/peptide/mL. CD40L/CD69 double-negative CD45RO-high memory CD4+ T cells were collected. Sequencing used immunoSEQ version 4 in survey mode. Genomic DNA was diluted to 10 ng/uL, up to 1 ug per sample. The data were produced by immunoSEQ multiplex PCR, yet TCRdb's version contains in-frame clones alone and is incomplete. The sample records around 60,000 clones, about 81% being singletons. This receptor was taken from an adult man with HIV who was CMV-seropositive. This chain uses TRBV6-6 with TRBJ1-2; D is ambiguous. The specimen comprised CD4+ T cells sorted from PBMCs after roughly 18-hour stimulation, sampled from a patient who received antiretroviral therapy. CDR3 residues: CASSQGLTNYGYTF. The CDR3 DNA sequence: TGTGCCAGCAGCCAAGGACTGACGAACTATGGCTACACCTTC.